Described below is a single T cell receptor beta chain sequence and its context. As yet, its antigen is unknown. Germline V CDR1 and CDR2: MRHNA, SNTAGT. Trimming left V 0 bases short and J 1 base short, with 11 bases between. The CDR3 is 16 residues long. Data came from immunoSEQ multiplex PCR; TCRdb stores just in-frame clones and leaves some out. The top ten hold approximately 21% of the sample, which has around 35,000 clones, about three quarters seen once. The data are from a study of OX40 agonist ivuxolimab in advanced cancers. Looking at the study overall: In this trial design, patients received ivuxolimab intravenously at 0.01 to 10 mg/kg every 2 weeks. Study-wide points: There was clonal expansion of CD4+ and CD8+ blood T cells by week 6 at 0.1 to 3.0 mg/kg. Low levels of normalized T-cell clonal expansion also appeared in some nonresponders.

Sequences were derived from CD4+ or CD8+ T cells sorted from blood, sampled in a trial of the OX40 agonist ivuxolimab. This rearrangement joins TRBV6-4 to TRBJ2-3, with D perhaps TRBD2 (7 bases). The TCR comes from an adult with an advanced solid tumor such as melanoma, head and neck, liver or kidney cancer. The DNA of the CDR3 is TGTGCCAGCAGTGACTCGGGGGGGGGCCGCACAGATACGCAGTATTTT. This codes for CASSDSGGGRTDTQYF.